This TCR beta chain emerged from a study of CD8 T cells in Susac syndrome. J lost 7 bases, V lost 0 bases, and 10 bases had no gene match. CDR1 DFQATT and CDR2 SNEGSKA come from the germline V gene (reference sequence). The CDR3 spans 16 residues. Healthy donors constituted the control group, matched for age and sex. The CD8+ and CD4+ T cells were negatively isolated, with the TEMRA cells enriched by FACS. Random hexamers were used to reverse transcribe the RNA input (0.5 to 1 ug). The TCR beta CDR3 was amplified by immunoSEQ multiplex PCR across 54 Vbeta, 13 Jbeta. TCRdb analysed the immunoSEQ multiplex PCR reads with MiXCR anew, one entry per CDR3 protein. The sample has about 120,000 distinct CDR3 sequences, 80% to 95% seen once.

This sequence was found in a human donor in good health. Sequenced sample: CD4+ T cells from PBMCs. This chain joins TRBV20-1 and TRBJ2-1; the match to TRBD2 covers 9 bases. The CDR3: CSARDRGGGAYNEQFF. CDR3 coding DNA: TGCAGTGCTAGAGATCGCGGCGGGGGGGCTTATAATGAGCAGTTCTTC.